What follows is one TCR beta chain and its context. V was cut by 4 bases and J by 0 bases, with 12 bases left in between. CDR1 is SGHRS and CDR2 is YFSETQ in the germline V gene. The length of the CDR3 is 15 residues. This record comes from a study of blood T cell repertoires in COVID-19. Study background: T cells, B-cell-depleted T cells, or PBMCs provided the cDNA or gDNA that served as material.

The table came from immunoSEQ multiplex PCR; TCRdb's copy has only in-frame clones and leaves some out. Among roughly 100,000 clones listed, roughly 79% were seen once. The chain is built from TRBV5-1 and TRBJ2-3, with D maybe TRBD1 (6 bases). The receptor was derived from a woman in her seventies with acute or convalescent COVID-19. Sequenced input: peripheral blood. This chain's CDR3 is CASSQEGQSTDTQYF. The CDR3 DNA sequence: TGCGCCAGCAGCCAAGAGGGACAAAGCACAGATACGCAGTATTTT.